This T cell receptor beta chain was identified in a study of blood T cell repertoires in COVID-19. Note on this clone: This same CDR3 is encoded by further DNA sequences in the sample.

CDR1 is SGHTA and CDR2 is FQGNSA in the germline V gene. With 5 bases removed from V and 4 bases from J, the gap between germline ends came to 4 bases. The CDR3 length is 11 residues. The assay was immunoSEQ multiplex PCR, and TCRdb's table has in-frame clones only and misses some. The table records 150,000 to 200,000 clones, over 80% of them present only once. Sequencing used peripheral blood. The source of this sequence is a man aged 25 to 40 with COVID-19, enrolled during active disease. The gene calls are TRBV7-2 and TRBJ2-3; D gene ambiguous. The CDR3 DNA reads TGTGCCAGCAGCCTCCCAGATACGCAGTATTTT. Residues: CASSLPDTQYF.